The T cell receptor (beta chain) under discussion was sequenced for a study of cytomegalovirus exposure and HLA in healthy donors. PCR employed 60 Vbeta and 13 Jbeta primers. Only in-frame clones appear in the TCRdb table, and some are missing; sequencing was by immunoSEQ multiplex PCR. This sample carries 150,000 to 250,000 clones, over 65% of them seen once, and the ten largest clones take 0.098%. The CDR3 covers 15 residues. Germline loops: CDR1 SGHDT, CDR2 YYEEEE. Trimming shortened V by 4 bases and J by 1 base, and 12 bases separated the two germline ends. Sequenced input: PBMCs. This TCR came from a boy aged 2 to 10 in good health and CMV-seronegative. V gene TRBV5-6 combines with J gene TRBJ1-3; no reliable D call. The CDR3 DNA follows: TGTGCCAGCAGCCCCCCCCTCGGGTCTGGAAACACCATATATTTT. This sequence encodes CASSPPLGSGNTIYF.